Included here is one TCR beta chain sequence, with context. J lost 4 bases, V lost 3 bases, and 4 bases had no gene match. This CDR3 spans 15 amino acids. Germline CDR1 reads MDHEN; CDR2 reads SYDVKM. The data were obtained in a study of blood T cell repertoires in COVID-19. Study-level background: Material from acute and convalescent COVID-19 was sourced from the United States, Italy and Spain.

Here immunoSEQ multiplex PCR was the method, and the copy in TCRdb shows in-frame clones only, minus some. The sample shows 250,000 to 400,000 clones, about nine tenths of them seen only once. This TCR derives from a woman younger than 45 with COVID-19, enrolled during active disease. V and J are TRBV28 and TRBJ2-5; TRBD2 agrees at 11 bases. Material: peripheral blood. CDR3: CASSFSGRASETQYF. CDR3 bases: TGTGCCAGCAGTTTTAGCGGGAGGGCCTCAGAGACCCAGTACTTC.